The count of the clone carrying this TCR beta chain is one. Its specificity is not known. Those patients picked for sequencing had displayed CD8+CD57+ cell expansion on flow cytometry. Acquired aplastic anemia of severe grade affected all patients. At blood sampling, none of the patients had yet received therapy. The data were obtained in a study of CD8+CD57+ T cells in acquired aplastic anemia. As for the study in general: Sorted CD4+ and CD8+ cell DNA averaged 3.2 ug. Study results and caveats: In CD8+ cells, Simpson's diversity showed no significant difference between patients and controls.

CDR3 length: 13 amino acids. Trimming removed 3 bases from V and 5 bases from J, with 9 bases in between. Germline CDR1 is SEHNR and CDR2 is FQNEAQ (reference sequence). Researchers used genomic DNA as the template to profile TCR beta VDJ and CDR3. In TCRdb, the reads were re-called with MiXCR into one record per CDR3 protein. The sample comprises hundreds of thousands of distinct CDR3 sequences, approximately 33% of which are singletons, and 0.8% to 0.85% rests with the top ten. The TCR originated in a human donor with aplastic anemia. Sequenced sample: sorted CD4+, CD8+, or CD8+CD57+ T cells (not recorded which) from PBMCs. This sequence joins TRBV7-9 and TRBJ2-3; D may be TRBD1 (5 bases). In DNA, the CDR3 is TGTGCCAGCAGCTTCGGCAGGGAAGATACGCAGTATTTT. Encoded protein: CASSFGREDTQYF. Full variable domain (outside the CDR3, taken from reference TRBV7-9 and TRBJ2-3): DTGVSQNPRHKITKRGQNVTFRCDPISEHNRLYWYRQTLGQGPEFLTYFQNEAQLEKSRLLSDRFSAERPKGSFSTLEIQRTEQGDSAMYLCASSFGREDTQYFGPGTRLTVL.